This passage covers 2 T cell receptor beta chains from one sample sequenced in a study of blood T cell repertoires in COVID-19. Method: immunoSEQ multiplex PCR; TCRdb's copy keeps in-frame clones and lacks some. The sample holds 95,000 to 100,000 clones, about 85% seen once. Sample: peripheral blood. These receptor sequences come from a woman of 80 years or more with acute or convalescent COVID-19.

The chain employs TRBV28 and TRBJ2-1; the D gene is possibly TRBD2 (6 bases). Trimming shortened V by 10 bases and J by 1 base, and 20 bases separated the two germline ends. The CDR3 is made up of 16 amino acids. The germline V gene has CDR1 MDHEN and CDR2 SYDVKM. CDR3 coding DNA: TGTGCCACCAGGACCCAAACTAGCAAATCCTACAATGAGCAGTTCTTC. Encoded protein: CATRTQTSKSYNEQFF.

This rearrangement joins TRBV5-1 to TRBJ1-6, with TRBD1 as a possible D gene (5 bases). In germline, CDR1 is SGHRS, CDR2 YFSETQ. V was pared by 5 bases and J by 3 bases, with 9 bases between. This CDR3 is built from 14 residues. The CDR3 bases are TGCGCCAGCAGTGTTGACAGCTATAATTCACCCCTCCACTTT. Encoded protein: CASSVDSYNSPLHF.